This entry concerns a single T cell receptor (beta chain). Its specificity is unknown. This record belongs to a study of cytomegalovirus exposure and HLA in healthy donors. General study points: Among TCR beta chains, those listed as cytomegalovirus-associated numbered around 160. Researchers reported from a later analysis that most CMV-associated TCR beta chains appeared HLA-restricted. Across all donors, roughly uniform sequencing depth was an assumption of the presence/absence analyses.

The trim removed 3 bases at V and 2 bases at J, leaving 13 bases unmatched. The germline gives CDR1 LNHDA, CDR2 SQIVND (reference sequence). The CDR3 is 18 residues long. 60 Vbeta and 13 Jbeta primers were used in PCR. Method: immunoSEQ multiplex PCR; TCRdb's copy keeps in-frame clones and lacks some. The listing contains 70,000 to 100,000 clones. The sequencing sample was made of PBMCs. The clonotype comes from a young man in good health and CMV-seropositive. The chain links TRBV19 to TRBJ2-7, with 10 bases aligning to TRBD2. This chain's CDR3 is CASSIGGSGLAGAYEQYF. The CDR3 region has the DNA TGTGCCAGTAGTATTGGAGGTTCGGGGCTAGCGGGGGCCTACGAGCAGTACTTC.